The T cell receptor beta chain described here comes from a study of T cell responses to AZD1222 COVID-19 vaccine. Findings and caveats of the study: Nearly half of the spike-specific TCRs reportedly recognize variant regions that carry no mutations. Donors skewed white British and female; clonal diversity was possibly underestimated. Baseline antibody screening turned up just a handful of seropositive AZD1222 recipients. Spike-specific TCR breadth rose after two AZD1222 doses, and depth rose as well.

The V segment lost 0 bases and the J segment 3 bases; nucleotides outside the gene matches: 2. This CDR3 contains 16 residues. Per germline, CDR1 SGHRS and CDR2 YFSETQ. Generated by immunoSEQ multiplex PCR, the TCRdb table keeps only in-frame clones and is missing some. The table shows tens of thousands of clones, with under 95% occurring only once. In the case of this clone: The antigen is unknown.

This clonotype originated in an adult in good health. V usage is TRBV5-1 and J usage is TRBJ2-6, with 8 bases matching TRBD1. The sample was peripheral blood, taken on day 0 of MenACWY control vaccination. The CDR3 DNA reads TGCGCCAGCAGCTTGGGACAGGGGCTTGGGGCCAACGTCCTGACTTTC. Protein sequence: CASSLGQGLGANVLTF.